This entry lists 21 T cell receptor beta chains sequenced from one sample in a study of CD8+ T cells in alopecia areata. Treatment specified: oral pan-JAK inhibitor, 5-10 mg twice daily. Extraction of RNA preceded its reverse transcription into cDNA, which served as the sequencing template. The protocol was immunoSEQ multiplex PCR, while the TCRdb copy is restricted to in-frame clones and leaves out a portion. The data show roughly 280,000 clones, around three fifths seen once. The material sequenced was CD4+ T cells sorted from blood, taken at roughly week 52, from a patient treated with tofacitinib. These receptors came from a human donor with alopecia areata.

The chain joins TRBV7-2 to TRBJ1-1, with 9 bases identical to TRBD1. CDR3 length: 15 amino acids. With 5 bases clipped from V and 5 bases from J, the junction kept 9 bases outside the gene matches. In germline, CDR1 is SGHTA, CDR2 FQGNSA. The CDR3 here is CASSPSDRGGTEAFF. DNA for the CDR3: TGTGCCAGCAGCCCATCGGACAGGGGCGGTACTGAAGCTTTCTTT.

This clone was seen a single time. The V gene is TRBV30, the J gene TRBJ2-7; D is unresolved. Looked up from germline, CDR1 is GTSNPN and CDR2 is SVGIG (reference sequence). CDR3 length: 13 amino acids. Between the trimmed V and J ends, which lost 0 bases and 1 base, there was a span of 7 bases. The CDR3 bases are TGTGCCTGGAGTGTAAGCTTTTCCTACGAGCAGTACTTC. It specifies CAWSVSFSYEQYF. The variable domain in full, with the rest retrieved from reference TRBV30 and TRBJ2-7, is SQTIHQWPATLVQPVGSPLSLECTVEGTSNPNLYWYRQAAGRGLQLLFYSVGIGQISSEVPQNLSASRPQDRQFILSSKKLLLSDSGFYLCAWSVSFSYEQYFGPGTRLTVT.

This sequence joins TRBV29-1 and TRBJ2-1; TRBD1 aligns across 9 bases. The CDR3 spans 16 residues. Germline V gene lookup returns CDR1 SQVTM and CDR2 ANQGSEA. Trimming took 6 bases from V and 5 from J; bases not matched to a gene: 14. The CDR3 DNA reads TGCAGCGTCCGAGGGACAGGGAGGGGGGAAAACAATGAGCAGTTCTTC. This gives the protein CSVRGTGRGENNEQFF.

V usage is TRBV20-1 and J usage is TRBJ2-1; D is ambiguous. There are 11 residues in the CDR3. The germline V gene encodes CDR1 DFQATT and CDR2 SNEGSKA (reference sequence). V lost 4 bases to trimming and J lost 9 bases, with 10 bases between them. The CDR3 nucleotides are TGCAGTGCTAACCGGGCGAGTGAGCAGTTCTTC. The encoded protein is CSANRASEQFF.

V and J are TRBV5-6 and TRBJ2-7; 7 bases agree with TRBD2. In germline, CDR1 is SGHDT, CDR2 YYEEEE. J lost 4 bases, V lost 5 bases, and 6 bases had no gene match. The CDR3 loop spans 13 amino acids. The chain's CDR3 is CASSKSSGYEQYF. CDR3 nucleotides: TGTGCCAGCAGTAAGAGTAGCGGGTACGAGCAGTACTTC. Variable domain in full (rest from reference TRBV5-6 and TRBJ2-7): DAGVTQSPTHLIKTRGQQVTLRCSPKSGHDTVSWYQQALGQGPQFIFQYYEEEERQRGNFPDRFSGHQFPNYSSELNVNALLLGDSALYLCASSKSSGYEQYFGPGTRLTVT.

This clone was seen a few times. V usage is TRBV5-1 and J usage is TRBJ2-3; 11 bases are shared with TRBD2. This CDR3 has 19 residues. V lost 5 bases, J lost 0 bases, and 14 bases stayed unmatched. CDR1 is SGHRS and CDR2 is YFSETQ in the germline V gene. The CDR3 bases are TGCGCCAGCAGTTCACCCGGGACTAGCGGATCACCTAGCACAGATACGCAGTATTTT. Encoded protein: CASSSPGTSGSPSTDTQYF.

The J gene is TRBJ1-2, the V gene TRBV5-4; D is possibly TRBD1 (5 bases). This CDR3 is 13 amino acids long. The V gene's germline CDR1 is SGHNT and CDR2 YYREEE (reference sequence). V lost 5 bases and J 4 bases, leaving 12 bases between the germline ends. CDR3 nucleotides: TGTGCCAGCAGATTCCAGGGACCCTATGGCTACACCTTC. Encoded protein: CASRFQGPYGYTF.

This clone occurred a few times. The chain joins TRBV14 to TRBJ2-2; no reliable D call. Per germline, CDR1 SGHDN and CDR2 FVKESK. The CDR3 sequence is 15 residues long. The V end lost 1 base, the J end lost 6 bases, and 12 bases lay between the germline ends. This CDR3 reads CASSQVFTPSGELFF. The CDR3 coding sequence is TGTGCCAGCAGCCAAGTTTTCACTCCCTCCGGGGAGCTGTTTTTT.

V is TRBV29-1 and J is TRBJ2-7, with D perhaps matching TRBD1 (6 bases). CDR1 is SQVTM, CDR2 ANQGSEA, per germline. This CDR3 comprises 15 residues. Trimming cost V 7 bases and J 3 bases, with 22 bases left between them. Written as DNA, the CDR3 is TGCAGCGGAAGAATCAGAGGACAGCGCCGCTACGAGCAGTACTTC. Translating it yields CSGRIRGQRRYEQYF.

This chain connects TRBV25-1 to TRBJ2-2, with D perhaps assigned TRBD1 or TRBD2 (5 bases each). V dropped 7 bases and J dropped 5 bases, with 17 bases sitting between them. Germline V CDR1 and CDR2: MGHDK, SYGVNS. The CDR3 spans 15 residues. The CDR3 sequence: CASTRGPGGTGELFF. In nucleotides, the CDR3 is TGTGCCAGCACCCGGGGCCCAGGTGGGACCGGGGAGCTGTTTTTT.

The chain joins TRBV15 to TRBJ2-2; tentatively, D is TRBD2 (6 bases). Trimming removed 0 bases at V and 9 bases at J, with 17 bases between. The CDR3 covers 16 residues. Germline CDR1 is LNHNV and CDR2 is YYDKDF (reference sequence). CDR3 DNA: TGTGCCACCAGCAGAGACCAGGGCAGGGAGGAGCGGGAGCTGTTTTTT. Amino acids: CATSRDQGREERELFF.

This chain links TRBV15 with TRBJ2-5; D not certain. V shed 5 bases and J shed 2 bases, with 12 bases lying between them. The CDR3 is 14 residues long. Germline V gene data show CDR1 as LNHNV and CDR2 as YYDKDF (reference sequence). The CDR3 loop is CATSYSRAQETQYF. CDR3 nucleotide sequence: TGTGCCACCAGCTATTCAAGGGCGCAAGAGACCCAGTACTTC. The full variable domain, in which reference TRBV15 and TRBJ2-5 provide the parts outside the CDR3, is DAMVIQNPRYQVTQFGKPVTLSCSQTLNHNVMYWYQQKSSQAPKLLFHYYDKDFNNEADTPDNFQSRRPNTSFCFLDIRSPGLGDTAMYLCATSYSRAQETQYFGPGTRLLVL.

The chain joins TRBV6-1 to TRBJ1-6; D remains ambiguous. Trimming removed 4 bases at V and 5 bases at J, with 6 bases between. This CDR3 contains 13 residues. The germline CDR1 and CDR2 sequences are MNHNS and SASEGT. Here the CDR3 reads CASSGLDNSPLHF. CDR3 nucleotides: TGTGCCAGCAGTGGGTTAGATAATTCACCCCTCCACTTT.

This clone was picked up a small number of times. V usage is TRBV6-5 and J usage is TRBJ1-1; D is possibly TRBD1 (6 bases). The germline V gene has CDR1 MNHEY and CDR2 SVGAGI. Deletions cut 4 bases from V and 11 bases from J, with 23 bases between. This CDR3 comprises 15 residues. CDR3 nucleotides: TGTGCCAGCAGTTCCGGACAGCTTTATATGCCGGGGGCTTTCTTT. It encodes CASSSGQLYMPGAFF.

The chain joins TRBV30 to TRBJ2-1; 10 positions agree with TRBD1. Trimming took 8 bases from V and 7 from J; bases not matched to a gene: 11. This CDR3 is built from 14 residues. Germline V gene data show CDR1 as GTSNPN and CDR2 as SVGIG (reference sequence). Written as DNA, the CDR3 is TGTGCCGGGAAGTGGGGGACAGGGGAGAATGAGCAGTTCTTC. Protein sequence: CAGKWGTGENEQFF.

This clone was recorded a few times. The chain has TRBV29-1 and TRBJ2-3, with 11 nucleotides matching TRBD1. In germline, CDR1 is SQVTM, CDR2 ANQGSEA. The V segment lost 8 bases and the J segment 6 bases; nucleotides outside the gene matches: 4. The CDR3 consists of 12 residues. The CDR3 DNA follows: TGCAGCACCGGACAGGGGGCGGATACGCAGTATTTT. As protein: CSTGQGADTQYF.

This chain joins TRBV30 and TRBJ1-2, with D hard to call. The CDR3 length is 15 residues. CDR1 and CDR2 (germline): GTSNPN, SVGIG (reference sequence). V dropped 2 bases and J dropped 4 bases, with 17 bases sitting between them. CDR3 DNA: TGTGCCTGGAGTCCGGACCCTAATTTGGGCTATGGCTACACCTTC. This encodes CAWSPDPNLGYGYTF.

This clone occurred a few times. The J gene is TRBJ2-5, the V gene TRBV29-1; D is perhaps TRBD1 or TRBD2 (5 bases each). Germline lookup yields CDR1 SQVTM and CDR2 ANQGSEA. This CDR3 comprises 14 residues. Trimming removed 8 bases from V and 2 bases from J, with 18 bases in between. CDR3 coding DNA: TGCAGCACAACGCCCCGGGGCAGACAAGAGACCCAGTACTTC. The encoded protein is CSTTPRGRQETQYF. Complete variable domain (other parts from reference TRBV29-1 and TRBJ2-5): SAVISQKPSRDICQRGTSLTIQCQVDSQVTMMFWYRQQPGQSLTLIATANQGSEATYESGFVIDKFPISRPNLTFSTLTVSNMSPEDSSIYLCSTTPRGRQETQYFGPGTRLLVL.

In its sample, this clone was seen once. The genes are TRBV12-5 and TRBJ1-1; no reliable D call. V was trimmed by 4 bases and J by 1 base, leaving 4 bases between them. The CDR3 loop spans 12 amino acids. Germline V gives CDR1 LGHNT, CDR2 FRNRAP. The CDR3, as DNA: TGTGCTAGTGGTTCAGGGAACACTGAAGCTTTCTTT. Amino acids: CASGSGNTEAFF.

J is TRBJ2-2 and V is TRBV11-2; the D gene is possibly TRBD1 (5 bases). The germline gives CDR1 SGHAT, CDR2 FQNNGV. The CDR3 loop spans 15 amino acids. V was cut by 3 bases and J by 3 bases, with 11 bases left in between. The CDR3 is CASSFSAGYTGELFF. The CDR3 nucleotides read TGTGCCAGCAGCTTTTCAGCAGGGTACACCGGGGAGCTGTTTTTT.

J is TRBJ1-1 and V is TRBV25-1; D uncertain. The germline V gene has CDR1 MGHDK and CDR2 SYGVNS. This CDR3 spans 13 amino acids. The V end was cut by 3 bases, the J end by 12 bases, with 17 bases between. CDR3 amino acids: CASSESRTSRPFF. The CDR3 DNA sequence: TGTGCCAGCAGTGAGTCCCGCACCAGCCGACCTTTCTTT.